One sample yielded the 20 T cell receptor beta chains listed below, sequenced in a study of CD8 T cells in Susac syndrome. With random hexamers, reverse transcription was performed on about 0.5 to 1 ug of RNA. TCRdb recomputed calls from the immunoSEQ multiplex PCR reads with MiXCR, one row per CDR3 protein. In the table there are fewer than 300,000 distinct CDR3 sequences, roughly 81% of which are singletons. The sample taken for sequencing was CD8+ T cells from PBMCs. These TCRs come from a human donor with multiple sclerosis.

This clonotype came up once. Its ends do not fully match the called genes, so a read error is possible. Here the CDR3 reads CASSFKDWIF. In nucleotides, the CDR3 is TGTGCCAGCAGTTTTAAGGACTGGATTTTT. V gene TRBV12-3 or TRBV12-4 combines with J gene TRBJ2-3; TRBD2 is a possible D gene (5 bases). The CDR3 runs 10 residues.

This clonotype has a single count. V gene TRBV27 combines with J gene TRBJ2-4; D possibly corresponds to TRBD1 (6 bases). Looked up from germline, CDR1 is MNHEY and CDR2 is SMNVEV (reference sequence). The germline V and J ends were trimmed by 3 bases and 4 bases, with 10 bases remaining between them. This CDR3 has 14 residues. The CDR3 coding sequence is TGTGCCAGCAGTTTGGGGACACAGAAAAACATTCAGTACTTC. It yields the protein CASSLGTQKNIQYF.

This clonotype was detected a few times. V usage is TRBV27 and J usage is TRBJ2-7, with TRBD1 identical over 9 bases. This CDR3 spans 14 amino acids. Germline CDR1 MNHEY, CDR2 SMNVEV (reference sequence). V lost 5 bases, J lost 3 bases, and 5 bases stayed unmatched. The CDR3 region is CASSPQTGGYEQYF. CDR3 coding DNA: TGTGCCAGCAGTCCCCAGACAGGGGGCTACGAGCAGTACTTC.

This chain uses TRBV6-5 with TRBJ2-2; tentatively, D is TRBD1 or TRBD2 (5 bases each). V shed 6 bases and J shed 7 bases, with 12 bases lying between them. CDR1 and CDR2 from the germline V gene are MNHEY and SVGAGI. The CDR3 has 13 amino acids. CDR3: CASSPVGGGELFF. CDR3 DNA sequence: TGTGCCAGCAGCCCCGTTGGGGGCGGGGAGCTGTTTTTT.

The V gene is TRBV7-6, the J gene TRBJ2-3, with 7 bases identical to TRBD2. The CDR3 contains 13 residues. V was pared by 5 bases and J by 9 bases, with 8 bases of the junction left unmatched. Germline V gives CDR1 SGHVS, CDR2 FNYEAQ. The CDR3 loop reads CASSARGEGTQYF. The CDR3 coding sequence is TGTGCCAGCAGCGCCCGAGGGGAGGGCACGCAGTATTTT. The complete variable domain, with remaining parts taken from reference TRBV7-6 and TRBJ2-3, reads GAGVSQSPRYKVTKRGQDVALRCDPISGHVSLYWYRQALGQGPEFLTYFNYEAQQDKSGLPNDRFSAERPEGSISTLTIQRTEQRDSAMYRCASSARGEGTQYFGPGTRLTVL.

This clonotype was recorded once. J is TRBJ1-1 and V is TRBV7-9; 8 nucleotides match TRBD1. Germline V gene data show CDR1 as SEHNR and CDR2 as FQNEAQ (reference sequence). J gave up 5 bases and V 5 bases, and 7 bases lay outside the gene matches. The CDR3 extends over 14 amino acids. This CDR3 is CASSPPQGATEAFF. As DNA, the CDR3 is TGTGCCAGCAGCCCTCCCCAGGGGGCGACTGAAGCTTTCTTT.

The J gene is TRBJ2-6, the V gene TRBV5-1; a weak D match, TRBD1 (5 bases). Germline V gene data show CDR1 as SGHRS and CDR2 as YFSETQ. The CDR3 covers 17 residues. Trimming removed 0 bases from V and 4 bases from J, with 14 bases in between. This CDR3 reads CASSLAGLQDGANVLTF. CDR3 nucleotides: TGCGCCAGCAGCTTGGCTGGGTTACAGGACGGGGCCAACGTCCTGACTTTC.

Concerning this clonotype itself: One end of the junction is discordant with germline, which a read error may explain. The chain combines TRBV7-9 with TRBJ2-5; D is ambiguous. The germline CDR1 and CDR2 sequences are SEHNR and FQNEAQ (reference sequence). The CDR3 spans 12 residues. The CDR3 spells CSSSLQKETQYF. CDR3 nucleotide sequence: TGTTCCAGCAGCTTACAGAAAGAGACCCAGTACTTC.

The CDR3 loop is CASQVLNTEAFF. CDR3 nucleotides: TGTGCCAGTCAGGTTTTGAACACTGAAGCTTTCTTT. The chain couples TRBV12-3 or TRBV12-4 to TRBJ1-1; D call uncertain. V was shortened by 9 bases and J by 0 bases, with 8 bases between the two germline ends. The CDR3 runs to 12 residues.

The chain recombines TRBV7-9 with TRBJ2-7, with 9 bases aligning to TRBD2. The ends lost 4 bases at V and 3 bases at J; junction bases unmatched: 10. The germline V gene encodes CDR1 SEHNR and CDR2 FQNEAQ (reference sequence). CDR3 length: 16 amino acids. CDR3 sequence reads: CASSSTSSGTFYEQYF. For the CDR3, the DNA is TGTGCCAGCAGCTCGACCTCTAGCGGGACATTCTACGAGCAGTACTTC. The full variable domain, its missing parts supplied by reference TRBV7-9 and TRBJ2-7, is DTGVSQNPRHKITKRGQNVTFRCDPISEHNRLYWYRQTLGQGPEFLTYFQNEAQLEKSRLLSDRFSAERPKGSFSTLEIQRTEQGDSAMYLCASSSTSSGTFYEQYFGPGTRLTVT.

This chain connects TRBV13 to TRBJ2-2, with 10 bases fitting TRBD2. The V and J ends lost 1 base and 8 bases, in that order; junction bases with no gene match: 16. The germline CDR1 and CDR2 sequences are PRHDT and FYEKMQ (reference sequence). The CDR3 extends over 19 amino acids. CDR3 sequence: CASSLVFPAGGPLMGELFF. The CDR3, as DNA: TGTGCCAGCAGCTTAGTTTTTCCAGCGGGAGGGCCGCTAATGGGGGAGCTGTTTTTT. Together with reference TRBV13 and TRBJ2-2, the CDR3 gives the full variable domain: AAGVIQSPRHLIKEKRETATLKCYPIPRHDTVYWYQQGPGQDPQFLISFYEKMQSDKGSIPDRFSAQQFSDYHSELNMSSLELGDSALYFCASSLVFPAGGPLMGELFFGEGSRLTVL.

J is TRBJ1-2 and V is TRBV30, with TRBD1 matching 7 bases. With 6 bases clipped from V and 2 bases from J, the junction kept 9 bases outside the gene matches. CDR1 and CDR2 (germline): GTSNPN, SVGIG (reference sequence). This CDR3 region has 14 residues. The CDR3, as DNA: TGTGCCTGTTTACACCGGGACAGAAACTATGGCTACACCTTC. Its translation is CACLHRDRNYGYTF.

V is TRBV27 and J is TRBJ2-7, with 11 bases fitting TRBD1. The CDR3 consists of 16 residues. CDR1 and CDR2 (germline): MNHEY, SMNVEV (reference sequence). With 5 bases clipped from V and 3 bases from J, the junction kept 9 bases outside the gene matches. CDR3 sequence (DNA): TGTGCCAGCAGTCTGGGGACAGGGGGGAGGATCTACGAGCAGTACTTC. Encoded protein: CASSLGTGGRIYEQYF.

The CDR3 here is CASSFGTGVGYTF. The DNA for the CDR3 is TGTGCCAGCAGTTTTGGGACAGGGGTAGGCTACACCTTC. The rearrangement links TRBV27 to TRBJ1-2, with 10 bases aligning to TRBD1. Losses at the gene ends were 3 bases for V and 8 bases for J; bases not matched to a gene: 3. Germline assignment: CDR1 MNHEY and CDR2 SMNVEV (reference sequence). This CDR3 is built from 13 residues.

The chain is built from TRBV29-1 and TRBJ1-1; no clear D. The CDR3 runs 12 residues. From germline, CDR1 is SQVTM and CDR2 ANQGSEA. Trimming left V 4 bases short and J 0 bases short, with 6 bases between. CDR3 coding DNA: TGCAGCGTTGTAACGGTGAACACTGAAGCTTTCTTT. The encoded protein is CSVVTVNTEAFF. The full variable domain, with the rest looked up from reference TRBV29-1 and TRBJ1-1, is SAVISQKPSRDICQRGTSLTIQCQVDSQVTMMFWYRQQPGQSLTLIATANQGSEATYESGFVIDKFPISRPNLTFSTLTVSNMSPEDSSIYLCSVVTVNTEAFFGQGTRLTVV.

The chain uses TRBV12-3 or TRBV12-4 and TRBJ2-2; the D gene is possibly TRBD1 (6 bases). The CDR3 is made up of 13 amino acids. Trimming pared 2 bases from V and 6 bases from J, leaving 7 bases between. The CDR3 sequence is CASSLQGSGELFF. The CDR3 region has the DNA TGTGCCAGCAGTTTACAGGGGTCCGGGGAGCTGTTTTTT.

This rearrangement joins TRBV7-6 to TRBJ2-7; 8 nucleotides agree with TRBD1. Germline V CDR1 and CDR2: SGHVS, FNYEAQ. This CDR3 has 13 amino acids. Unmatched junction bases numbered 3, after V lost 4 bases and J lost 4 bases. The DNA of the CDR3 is TGTGCCAGCAGCTGGAGACAGGGGTACGAGCAGTACTTC. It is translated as CASSWRQGYEQYF.

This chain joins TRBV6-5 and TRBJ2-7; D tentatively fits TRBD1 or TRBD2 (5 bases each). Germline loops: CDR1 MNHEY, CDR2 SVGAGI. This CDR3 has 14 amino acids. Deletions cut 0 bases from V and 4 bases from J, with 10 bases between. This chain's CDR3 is CASSYSGTGYEQYF. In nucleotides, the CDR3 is TGTGCCAGCAGTTACTCCGGGACCGGATACGAGCAGTACTTC.

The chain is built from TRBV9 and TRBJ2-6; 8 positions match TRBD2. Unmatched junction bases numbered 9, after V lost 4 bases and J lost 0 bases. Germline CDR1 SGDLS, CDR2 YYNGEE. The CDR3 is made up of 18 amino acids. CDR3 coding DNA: TGTGCCAGCAGCCACCCACTAGCGGAGGCCTCTGGGGCCAACGTCCTGACTTTC. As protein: CASSHPLAEASGANVLTF.

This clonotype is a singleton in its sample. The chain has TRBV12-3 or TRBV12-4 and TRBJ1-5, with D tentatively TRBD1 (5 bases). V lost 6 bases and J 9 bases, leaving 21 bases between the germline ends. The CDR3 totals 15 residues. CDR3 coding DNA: TGTGCCAGCAGCGGGGACGTGGCCTTAGAGTCGCCCCAGCATTTT. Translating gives CASSGDVALESPQHF.